This TCR beta chain was recorded in a study of blood T cell repertoires in COVID-19. Across the study: Spain, Italy and the United States supplied samples that represented acute and convalescent COVID-19. Sample material is recorded as cDNA or gDNA derived from T cells, B-cell-depleted T cells, or PBMCs.

Authors' data handling: Estimation of nucleated cell counts was performed using reference gene primer amplification. Sequencing used immunoSEQ multiplex PCR; TCRdb keeps in-frame clones, though not all of them. The V and J calls and clone size are taken from that table; D and trimming were inferred from the DNA. Of approximately 380,000 clones in the sample, less than 85% were seen once. The CDR3 is made up of 20 amino acids. CDR1 is SNHLY and CDR2 is FYNNEI in the germline V gene. J was trimmed by 3 bases and V by 5 bases; bases with no gene match: 20. The chain carries TRBV2 and TRBJ2-7, with 12 bases fitting TRBD2. This receptor was taken from a woman younger than 30 with acute or convalescent COVID-19. Sample: peripheral blood. In DNA, the CDR3 is TGTGCCAGCAGTACCGGGACAGATTATCTAGCGGGAGGGGGACTCTACGAGCAGTACTTC. Translated, it gives CASSTGTDYLAGGGLYEQYF.